The T cell receptor beta chain described here comes from a study of blood T cell repertoires in COVID-19 (dated by TCRdb to the early 2020s). Study-wide context: Samples covering the acute and convalescent phases of COVID-19 were provided by collaborators in the United States, Italy and Spain. The material from the prospective study consisted of cDNA or gDNA derived from T cells, B-cell-depleted T cells, or PBMCs. Deeply sampled blood TCRbeta repertoires from subjects exposed to, actively infected with, or recovered from COVID-19 were included in the dataset. The repertoires were released in a freely available public database intended as a resource for research on the immune response to SARS-CoV-2. Samples were obtained from the ongoing ImmuneRACE study (first 160 participants) and from 1,200 or so subjects provided by 6 global collaborators. A de-identified subject ID, COVID-19 status, age in years and sex were almost always included in the sample metadata. Where available, HLA class I and class II types were obtained from metadata supplied by the sample provider rather than from assay-based typing. Study-wide findings and limitations: Clinical and demographic metadata were provided uncurated, with the amount varying by source and participant.

Whole blood was collected in K2EDTA tubes by collaborating institutions according to the institutions' own protocols. For TCRbeta analysis, collaborator samples were shipped as frozen whole blood, as isolated PBMCs, or as DNA extracted from either sample type. CDR1 LNHDA and CDR2 SQIVND are derived from the germline V gene (reference sequence). At the junction V is shortened by 6 bases and J by 4 bases, with 9 bases in between. Inclusive of the bounding cysteine and phenylalanine, the CDR3 is 12 residues long. Only CDR3 DNA is held: 36 bases, read in frame from base 1. TCRbeta CDR3 regions were amplified from genomic DNA using the immunoSEQ Assay, a bias-controlled multiplex PCR. The study's own analysis went as follows. Within the assay, amplification of reference gene primers was used to estimate how many nucleated cells each sample contained. To quantify the absolute abundance of each unique TCRbeta CDR3 rearrangement, sequence reads were collapsed and filtered. For each sample, productive Simpson clonality was calculated as the square root of Simpson's diversity index over productive rearrangements. The table was pulled from immuneACCESS by TCRdb, which kept in-frame rearrangements only. Such tables lose some clones; where checked, under half of the loss comes from unresolved V genes, and the rest has no known cause. The V and J calls and clone size are taken from that table; D and trimming were inferred from the DNA. In this sample the table shows about 280,000 clones, 80% to 90% of which occur a single time. The ten biggest clones cover about 11% of the sample.

This clone has more than one count but fewer than ten. Its specific antigen is unknown. Base-call qualities are not available, and no considerably larger clone is one nucleotide away. The sample was peripheral blood. This clonotype was obtained from a woman aged 70-85 years with acute or convalescent COVID-19. The chain employs TRBV19 and TRBJ1-1, with no confidently assigned D gene. In nucleotides, the sequence is TGTGCCAGTAGGCAACTTCGCACTGAAGCTTTCTTT. This translates into CASRQLRTEAFF.